This is a list of T cell receptor beta chains from one sample in a study of T cell responses to AZD1222 COVID-19 vaccine. Sequencing was performed with immunoSEQ multiplex PCR; in TCRdb, only in-frame clones are kept and a portion is missing. The sample carries some 150,000 clones, less than 90% recorded once. This sample comprised peripheral blood, obtained on day 0 of AZD1222 vaccination. These receptors originate from an adult in good health. Each CDR3 is given with its conserved first and last residue. D genes are given only for firm matches. Not every row has a clone size; where given, it reads once, few, many or a size class.

TRBJ1-1 NA NA TRBV13 TGTGCCAGCAGCTTAGATTGGAACACTGAAGCTTTCTTT CASSLDWNTEAFF
TRBJ2-5 NA TRBD2 TRBV29-1 TGCAGCGTTCGAAGCGGGGGGGAGACCCAGTACTTC CSVRSGGETQYF
TRBJ1-1 NA NA TRBV7-2 TGTGCCAGCAGGCGGACGGGCGGTGAAGCTTTCTTT CASRRTGGEAFF
TRBJ1-4 NA NA TRBV27 TGTGCCAGCAGTTTGGGGATCCATGAAAAACTGTTTTTT CASSLGIHEKLFF
TRBJ1-2 NA NA TRBV6-2/TRBV6-3 TGTGCCAGCAGTTACGATCCGGGGGTCTATGGCTACACCTTC CASSYDPGVYGYTF
TRBJ1-3 NA NA TRBV7-9 TGTGCCAGCAGCTTGGAGGGGCCTGGAAACACCATATATTTT CASSLEGPGNTIYF
TRBJ2-7 NA NA TRBV7-6 TGTGCCAGCAGCCTCGCACTTACCGGGGGCTACGAGCAGTACTTC CASSLALTGGYEQYF
TRBJ1-1 NA TRBD1 TRBV10-3 TGTGCCACCACACCTGGACAGGGGGCTGAAGCTTTCTTT CATTPGQGAEAFF
TRBJ1-2 few NA TRBV7-9 TGTGCCAGCAGCTTAGATAGCCAGGGGACCTATGGCTACACCTTC CASSLDSQGTYGYTF
TRBJ2-1 NA TRBD2 TRBV7-9 TGTGCCAGCAGCTTAGATGGGACTAGCGAGGCTGAGCAGTTCTTC CASSLDGTSEAEQFF
TRBJ1-4 NA TRBD1 TRBV4-3 TGCGCCAGCAGCCAAGATGCAGGGGGCAAGAAACTGTTTTTT CASSQDAGGKKLFF
TRBJ2-3 NA NA TRBV11-2 TGTGCCAGCAGCCTGGTCCAGACCACAGATACGCAGTATTTT CASSLVQTTDTQYF
TRBJ1-1 NA NA TRBV7-9 TGTGCCAGCAGCTTATTCGACAGCGGCACTGAAGCTTTCTTT CASSLFDSGTEAFF
TRBJ1-4 NA NA TRBV5-1 TGCGCCAGCAGCTTGGATAGCAGGTCCCAGAGGGAAAAACTGTTTTTT CASSLDSRSQREKLFF
TRBJ1-2 NA NA TRBV20-1 TGCAGTGCTAGTGGGGCCAGGGGCTATGGCTACACCTTC CSASGARGYGYTF
TRBJ2-1 NA NA TRBV24-1 TGTGCCACCAGCGGGGACACTTACAATGAGCAGTTCTTC CATSGDTYNEQFF
TRBJ2-7 NA NA TRBV28 TGTGCCAGCACAGTCAAAACCTACGAGCAGTACTTC CASTVKTYEQYF
TRBJ2-3 NA TRBD2 TRBV7-3 TGTGCCAGCAGACCGACTAGCGGGGGTCCGCAGTATTTT CASRPTSGGPQYF
TRBJ1-1 NA NA TRBV5-1 TGCGCCAGCAGCAAGCAGACAGGAGCCTCGAACACTGAAGCTTTCTTT CASSKQTGASNTEAFF
TRBJ1-2 NA NA TRBV5-6 TGTGCCAGCAGCTCGCATCTGGTCGGGGGCTACACCTTC CASSSHLVGGYTF
TRBJ2-1 NA TRBD2 TRBV24-1 TGTGCCACCAGTTCCGGCGGGGGACCCTACAATGAGCAGTTCTTC CATSSGGGPYNEQFF
TRBJ2-7 NA TRBD2 TRBV7-6 TGTGCCAGCAGCCGAGGGACTAGCGGGGGGCCCTACGAGCAGTACTTC CASSRGTSGGPYEQYF
TRBJ2-3 NA NA TRBV19 TGTGCCACCCAGATAGCGCACAGCACAGATACGCAGTATTTT CATQIAHSTDTQYF
TRBJ2-1 NA TRBD2 TRBV18 TGTGCCAGCTCAGTTACTAGCGCCTTCTACAATGAGCAGTTCTTC CASSVTSAFYNEQFF
TRBJ2-3 NA NA TRBV9 TGTGCCAGCAGCGTAGACTCTAGCACAGATACGCAGTATTTT CASSVDSSTDTQYF
TRBJ2-7 once NA TRBV19 TGTGCCAGTAGTTCCGGGCCGCCCTACGAGCAGTACTTC CASSSGPPYEQYF